This T cell receptor (beta chain) was documented in a study of CD4 T cells in relation to SARS-CoV-2 and coronaviruses. The method was immunoSEQ multiplex PCR; TCRdb's version includes in-frame clones alone and lacks a portion of them. The table has some 21,000 clones, 76% seen once; the top ten hold 15% to 20%. V lost 7 bases, J lost 6 bases, and 11 bases stayed unmatched. This CDR3 contains 15 residues. Germline CDR1 LNHDA, CDR2 SQIVND (reference sequence). The unexposed donors gave CD4+ T cells in about 2010-2019, prior to COVID-19. Isolation of CD4+ T cells took place after about 10 days in culture. Regarding this clone: As yet, its antigen is unknown.

The rearrangement joins TRBV19 to TRBJ2-2, with 7 bases that match TRBD1. This TCR derives from a human donor in good health. The specimen sequenced was CD4+ T cells from PBMCs, cultured in vitro. CDR3 amino acids: CASIGGQGVPGELFF. CDR3 in DNA: TGTGCCAGTATCGGCGGGCAGGGGGTACCCGGGGAGCTGTTTTTT. The full variable domain, with the rest looked up from reference TRBV19 and TRBJ2-2, is DGGITQSPKYLFRKEGQNVTLSCEQNLNHDAMYWYRQDPGQGLRLIYYSQIVNDFQKGDIAEGYSVSREKKESFPLTVTSAQKNPTAFYLCASIGGQGVPGELFFGEGSRLTVL.